These T cell receptor beta chains were read from a single sample in a study of T cell repertoires in cytomegalovirus infection. No antigen has been assigned to these receptors. MiXCR, run by TCRdb on the reads, gives a single entry per CDR3 protein. The sample lists 110,000 to 150,000 distinct CDR3 sequences, 32% occurring once. The specimen was CD8+ T cells from cultured PBMCs, collected from culture after CMV antigen stimulation. The receptors were sampled from a human donor in good health (CMV status not recorded). Some clones in this sample may be carry-over from other donors' samples. Both conserved end residues are part of each CDR3. The D gene is left open where the match is weak. Size tells how often a clone was seen (once, few, many) or the class of an expanded clone, and some rows leave it out.

>TRBJ2-2|TRBV9|.|many
TGTGCCAGCAGCGACGGGACGCGGAACACCGGGGAGCTGTTTTTT
CASSDGTRNTGELFF
>TRBJ2-7|TRBV4-1|TRBD1|.
TGCGCCAGCAGCCAAGAATACAGGGGAATCAACGAGCAGTACTTC
CASSQEYRGINEQYF
>TRBJ2-3|TRBV19|.|few
TGTGCCAGTAGTATAGGCGGAGGCTTGGATACGCAGTATTTT
CASSIGGGLDTQYF
>TRBJ1-2|TRBV29-1|.|few
TGCAGCGTTGATCAGGGAATTGGCTACACCTTC
CSVDQGIGYTF
>TRBJ1-1|TRBV28|.|.
TGTGCCAGCAGTCCTCGAATCGGGGTTTCGGGGACTGAAGCTTTCTTT
CASSPRIGVSGTEAFF
>TRBJ2-2|TRBV7-2|.|few
TGTGCCAGCAGCCCTGGGCCTACCGGGGAGCTGTTTTTT
CASSPGPTGELFF
>TRBJ1-5|TRBV27|.|.
TGTGCCAGCAGTTTAAAAGGAAACTCGAACGGTCAGCCCCAGCATTTT
CASSLKGNSNGQPQHF
>TRBJ1-4|TRBV6-5|TRBD1|.
TGTGACAGCAGTTACTCGCAGGGGGGTGAAAAACTGTTTTTT
CDSSYSQGGEKLFF
>TRBJ2-7|TRBV12-3/TRBV12-4|TRBD2|.
TGTGCCAGCAGTTGGGGACTAGCGGGATCCTACGAGCAGTACTTC
CASSWGLAGSYEQYF
>TRBJ2-3|TRBV20-1|.|many
TGCAGTGCTATCGGCCCAGGTACGACAGATACGCAGTATTTT
CSAIGPGTTDTQYF
>TRBJ2-7|TRBV12-3/TRBV12-4|.|.
TGTGCCAGCAGTGTAAACTACGAGCAGTACTTC
CASSVNYEQYF
>TRBJ2-7|TRBV28|.|.
TGTGCCAGCAGTCCCTGGGACGCGGACGAGCAGTACTTC
CASSPWDADEQYF
>TRBJ2-5|TRBV5-6|.|.
TGTGCCAGCAGCTTGGGAGGTGGCAGTCAAGAGACCCAGTACTTC
CASSLGGGSQETQYF
>TRBJ2-3|TRBV12-3/TRBV12-4|.|few
TGTGCCAGCAGTTTAACAAGGGAAACAGATACGCAGTATTTT
CASSLTRETDTQYF
>TRBJ1-2|TRBV25-1|.|.
TGTGCCAGCAGTGAATCAATCAGGGACCACTATGGCTACACCTTC
CASSESIRDHYGYTF
>TRBJ1-3|TRBV4-2|TRBD1|.
TGTGCCAGCAGCCAGGCCGGGACAGACTCTGGAAACACCATATATTTT
CASSQAGTDSGNTIYF
>TRBJ2-1|TRBV5-4|TRBD2|few
TGTGCCAGCAGCCCGCCATCGGGGGGTGAGCAGTTCTTC
CASSPPSGGEQFF